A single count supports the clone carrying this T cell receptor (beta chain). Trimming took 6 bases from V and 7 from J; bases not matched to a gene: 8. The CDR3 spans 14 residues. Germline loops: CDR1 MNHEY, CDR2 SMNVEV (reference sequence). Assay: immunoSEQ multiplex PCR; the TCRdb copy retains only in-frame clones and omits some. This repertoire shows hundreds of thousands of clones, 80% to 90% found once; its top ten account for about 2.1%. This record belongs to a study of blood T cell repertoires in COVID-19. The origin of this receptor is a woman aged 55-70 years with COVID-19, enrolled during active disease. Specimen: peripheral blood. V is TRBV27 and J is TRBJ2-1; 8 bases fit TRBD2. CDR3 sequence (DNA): TGTGCCAGCAGGCGGGTCGGGGGGGCAAATGAGCAGTTCTTC. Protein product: CASRRVGGANEQFF.